These 5 T cell receptor beta chains came from one sample sequenced in a study of T cell changes during pregnancy in multiple sclerosis. Measured with immunoSEQ multiplex PCR; TCRdb has only the in-frame clones, and not every one. In the table there are 36,000 or so clones, 88% of which are singletons. Here the sequenced sample was CD4+ T cells from peripheral blood mononuclear cells, taken in the first trimester of pregnancy. These receptors all stem from a female donor with multiple sclerosis, enrolled in a pregnancy study.

The CDR3 region has the DNA TGTGCCAGCAGCCCGAGGACAGGGGGAACCTACAATGAGCAGTTCTTC. This translates into CASSPRTGGTYNEQFF. The chain combines TRBV7-2 with TRBJ2-1; 10 bases fit TRBD1. Germline lookup yields CDR1 SGHTA and CDR2 FQGNSA. The CDR3 contains 16 residues. V shed 5 bases and J 2 bases; nucleotides not matched to a gene: 6.

The chain uses TRBV2 and TRBJ1-5; no firm D call. The V gene lost 7 bases and the J gene lost 0 bases, with 10 bases spanning the gap. CDR3 length: 14 residues. Germline-derived CDR1 and CDR2 are SNHLY and FYNNEI. The CDR3 loop reads CASTRHNSNQPQHF. The DNA for the CDR3 is TGTGCCAGCACCCGACATAATAGCAATCAGCCCCAGCATTTT.

The CDR3 DNA sequence: TGTGCCGGGACTGGCGGAGGACCGGGAATGGAGCAGTTCTTC. This encodes CAGTGGGPGMEQFF. The J gene is TRBJ2-1, the V gene TRBV30; possibly TRBD2 for D (6 bases). From germline, CDR1 is GTSNPN and CDR2 SVGIG (reference sequence). V lost 8 bases to trimming and J lost 10 bases, with 24 bases between them. The CDR3 is made up of 14 amino acids.

This rearrangement joins TRBV9 to TRBJ2-7; 11 bases are shared with TRBD2. V was pared by 3 bases and J by 2 bases, with 4 bases of the junction left unmatched. In germline, CDR1 is SGDLS, CDR2 YYNGEE. CDR3 size: 15 residues. The CDR3 DNA follows: TGTGCCAGCAGCGAAGGGACTAGCGGCCCCTACGAGCAGTACTTC. Amino acid sequence: CASSEGTSGPYEQYF.

V usage is TRBV7-2 and J usage is TRBJ1-5; 12 positions match TRBD1. This CDR3 spans 18 amino acids. The germline gives CDR1 SGHTA, CDR2 FQGNSA. J lost 0 bases, V lost 3 bases, and 6 bases had no gene match. In DNA, the CDR3 is TGTGCCAGCAGCTTCGGGACAGGGGGCGCAAATAGCAATCAGCCCCAGCATTTT. Its protein product is CASSFGTGGANSNQPQHF.